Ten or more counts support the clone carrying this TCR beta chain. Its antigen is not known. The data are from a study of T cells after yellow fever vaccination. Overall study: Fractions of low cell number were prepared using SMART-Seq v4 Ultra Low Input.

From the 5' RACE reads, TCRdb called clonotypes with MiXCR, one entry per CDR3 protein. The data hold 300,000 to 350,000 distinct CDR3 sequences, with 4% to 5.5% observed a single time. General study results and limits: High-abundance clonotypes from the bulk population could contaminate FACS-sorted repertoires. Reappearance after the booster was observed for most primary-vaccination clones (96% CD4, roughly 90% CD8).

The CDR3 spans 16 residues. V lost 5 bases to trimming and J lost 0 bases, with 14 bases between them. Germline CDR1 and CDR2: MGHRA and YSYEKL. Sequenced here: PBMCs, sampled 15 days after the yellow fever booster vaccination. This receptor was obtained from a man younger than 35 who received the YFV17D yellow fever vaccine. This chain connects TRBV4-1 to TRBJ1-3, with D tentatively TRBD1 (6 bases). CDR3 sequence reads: CASSARQAPSGNTIYF. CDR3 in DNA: TGCGCCAGCAGCGCCCGACAGGCACCCTCTGGAAACACCATATATTTT.